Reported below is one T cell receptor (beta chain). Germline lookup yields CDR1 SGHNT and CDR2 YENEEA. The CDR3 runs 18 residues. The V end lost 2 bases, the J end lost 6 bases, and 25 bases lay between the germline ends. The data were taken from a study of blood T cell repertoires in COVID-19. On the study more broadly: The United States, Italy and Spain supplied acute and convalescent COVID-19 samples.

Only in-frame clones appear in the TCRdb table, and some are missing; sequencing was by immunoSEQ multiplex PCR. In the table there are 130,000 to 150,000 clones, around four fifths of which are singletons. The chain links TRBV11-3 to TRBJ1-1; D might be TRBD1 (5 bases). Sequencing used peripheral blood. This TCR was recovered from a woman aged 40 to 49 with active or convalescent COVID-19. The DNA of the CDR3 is TGTGCCAGCAGCTTATTCGTCCTCCGGCGGGGCTCAACTCCTGAAGCTTTCTTT. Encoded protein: CASSLFVLRRGSTPEAFF. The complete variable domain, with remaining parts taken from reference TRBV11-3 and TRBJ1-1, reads EAGVVQSPRYKIIEKKQPVAFWCNPISGHNTLYWYLQNLGQGPELLIRYENEEAVDDSQLPKDRFSAERLKGVDSTLKIQPAELGDSAVYLCASSLFVLRRGSTPEAFFGQGTRLTVV.